This T cell receptor (beta chain) is drawn from a study of a mutant IDH1 vaccine in newly diagnosed glioma. Study-wide background: Earlier treatment was radiotherapy, temozolomide, or both, with most getting both.

The CDR3 sequence is 17 residues long. V shed 0 bases and J shed 3 bases, with 15 bases lying between them. Germline CDR1 is LNHDA and CDR2 is SQIVND (reference sequence). The method was immunoSEQ multiplex PCR; TCRdb's version includes in-frame clones alone and lacks a portion of them. The data hold around 64,000 clones, with 65% to 85% observed a single time. Regarding time point: baseline, week 1 (first vaccination visit). As for treatment: pre-vaccination baseline after standard-of-care therapy. The sample holds one count of this clone. Its antigen is not identified. Findings of the study overall: Top-clonotype changes in peripheral T cells seemed unrelated to pseudoprogression.

The V call is TRBV19, the J call TRBJ1-5; D call uncertain. The starting material was peripheral blood mononuclear cells (PBMCs), obtained from a glioma patient treated with radiotherapy, temozolomide or both. The clonotype was recovered from a woman aged 18 to 35 with glioma. Some clones in this sample may be carry-over from other donors' samples. DNA for the CDR3: TGTGCCAGTAGTATAGATATTGGCAGATTTTTCAATCAGCCCCAGCATTTT. Translation gives CASSIDIGRFFNQPQHF.